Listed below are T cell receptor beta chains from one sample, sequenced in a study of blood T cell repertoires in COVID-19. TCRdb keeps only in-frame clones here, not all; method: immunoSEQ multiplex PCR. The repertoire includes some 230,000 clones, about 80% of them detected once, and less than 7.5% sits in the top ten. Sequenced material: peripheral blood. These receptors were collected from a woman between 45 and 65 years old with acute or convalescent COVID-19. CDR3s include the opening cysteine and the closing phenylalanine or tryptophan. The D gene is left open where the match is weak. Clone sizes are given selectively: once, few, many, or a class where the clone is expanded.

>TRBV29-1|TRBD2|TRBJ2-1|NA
TGCAGCGTTGAAGCGGGGGGGCTATACAATGAGCAGTTCTTC
CSVEAGGLYNEQFF
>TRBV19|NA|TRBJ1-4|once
TGTGCCAGTAGTACCGAGACAGCAACTAATGAAAAACTGTTTTTT
CASSTETATNEKLFF
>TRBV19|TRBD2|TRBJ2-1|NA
TGTGCCAGTAGTCCCAGCCGACTAGCGGGCTACAATGAGCAGTTCTTC
CASSPSRLAGYNEQFF
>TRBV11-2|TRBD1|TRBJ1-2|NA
TGTGCCAGCAGCTTAGGGGACAGCTATGGCTACACCTTC
CASSLGDSYGYTF
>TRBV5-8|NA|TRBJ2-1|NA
TGTGCCAGCAGCTTGGAATGGGTGGGAGATGAGCAGTTCTTC
CASSLEWVGDEQFF
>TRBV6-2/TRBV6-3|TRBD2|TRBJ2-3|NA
TGTGCCAGCAGTTACTCGACTAGCGGGGGGGGCACAGATACGCAGTATTTT
CASSYSTSGGGTDTQYF
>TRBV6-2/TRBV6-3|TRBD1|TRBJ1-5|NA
TGTGCCAGCAGTTACTATCGGACAGGTAGCAATCAGCCCCAGCATTTT
CASSYYRTGSNQPQHF
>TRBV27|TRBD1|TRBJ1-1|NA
TGTGCCAGCAGCTCCGGGACAGGGGCGCAAGCTTTCTTT
CASSSGTGAQAFF
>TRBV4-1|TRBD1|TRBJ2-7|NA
TGCGCCAGCAGCCAAGTCGGTGGGCAGGGGGCCACCTACGAGCAGTACTTC
CASSQVGGQGATYEQYF
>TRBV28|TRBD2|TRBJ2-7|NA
TGTGCCAGCAGTTTAGACCCTAGCGGTACGGAGTACTTC
CASSLDPSGTEYF
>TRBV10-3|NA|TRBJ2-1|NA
TGTGCCATCAGTGAGCAAGGGGGGGCAAATGAGCAGTTCTTC
CAISEQGGANEQFF
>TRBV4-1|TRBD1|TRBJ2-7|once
TGCGCCAGCAGCCAAGGAGGAGGACAGGGGTTCGAGCAGTACTTC
CASSQGGGQGFEQYF
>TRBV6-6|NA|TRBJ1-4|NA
TGTGCCAGCAGAAAGTCCACATCCAGGAAGGATGAAAAACTGTTTTTT
CASRKSTSRKDEKLFF
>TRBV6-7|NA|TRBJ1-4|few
TGTGCCAGCAGTTACTCGGGTGGGCCTGAAAAACTGTTTTTT
CASSYSGGPEKLFF
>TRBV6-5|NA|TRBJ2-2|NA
TGTGCCAGCAGTTCAACAGACCACGCGAACACCGGGGAGCTGTTTTTT
CASSSTDHANTGELFF
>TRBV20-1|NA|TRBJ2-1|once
TGCAGTGCTAGTTGGCCTATCCGCGGGAATGAGCAGTTCTTC
CSASWPIRGNEQFF
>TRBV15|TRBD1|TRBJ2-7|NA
TGTGCCACCAGACCCGGTAAGGGACAGCAATACGAGCAGTACTTC
CATRPGKGQQYEQYF
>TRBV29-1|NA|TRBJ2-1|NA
TGCAGCGTTGAAGAGTTTTCGGGATCCCTCAATGAGCAGTTCTTC
CSVEEFSGSLNEQFF